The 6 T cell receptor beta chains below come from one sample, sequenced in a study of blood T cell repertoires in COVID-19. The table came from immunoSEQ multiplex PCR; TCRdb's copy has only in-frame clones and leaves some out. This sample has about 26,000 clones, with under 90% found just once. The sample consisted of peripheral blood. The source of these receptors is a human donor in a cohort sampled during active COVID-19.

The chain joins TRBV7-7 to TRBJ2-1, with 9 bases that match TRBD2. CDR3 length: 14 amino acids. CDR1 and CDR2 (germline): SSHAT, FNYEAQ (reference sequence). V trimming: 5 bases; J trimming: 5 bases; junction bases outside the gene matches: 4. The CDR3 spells CASSLGLANNEQFF. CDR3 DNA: TGTGCCAGCAGCCTTGGACTAGCGAACAATGAGCAGTTCTTC.

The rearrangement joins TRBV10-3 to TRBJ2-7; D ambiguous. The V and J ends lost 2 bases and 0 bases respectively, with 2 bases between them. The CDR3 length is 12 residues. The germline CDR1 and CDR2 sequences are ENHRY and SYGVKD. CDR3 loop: CAISEHSYEQYF. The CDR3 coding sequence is TGTGCCATCAGTGAGCACTCCTACGAGCAGTACTTC.

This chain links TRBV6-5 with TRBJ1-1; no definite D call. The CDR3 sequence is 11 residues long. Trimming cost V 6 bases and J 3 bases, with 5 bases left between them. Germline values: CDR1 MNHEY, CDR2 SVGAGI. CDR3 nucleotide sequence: TGTGCCAGCAGCAGATACACTGAAGCTTTCTTT. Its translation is CASSRYTEAFF.

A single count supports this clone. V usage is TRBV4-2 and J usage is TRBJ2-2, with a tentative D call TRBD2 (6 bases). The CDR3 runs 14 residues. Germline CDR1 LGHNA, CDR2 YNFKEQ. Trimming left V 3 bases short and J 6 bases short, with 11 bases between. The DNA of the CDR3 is TGTGCCAGCAGCCACCCTGGGGGGTCCGGGGAGCTGTTTTTT. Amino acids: CASSHPGGSGELFF.

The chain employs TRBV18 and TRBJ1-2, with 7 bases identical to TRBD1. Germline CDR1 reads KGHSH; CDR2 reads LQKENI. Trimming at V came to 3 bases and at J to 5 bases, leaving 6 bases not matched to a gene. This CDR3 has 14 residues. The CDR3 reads CASSPTGTEYGYTF. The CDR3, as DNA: TGTGCCAGCTCACCCACCGGGACAGAGTATGGCTACACCTTC.

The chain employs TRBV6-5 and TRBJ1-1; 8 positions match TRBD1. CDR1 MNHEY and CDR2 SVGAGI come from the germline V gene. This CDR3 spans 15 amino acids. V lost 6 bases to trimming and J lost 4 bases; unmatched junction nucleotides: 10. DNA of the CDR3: TGTGCCAGCAGCCTGACAGGGGCGGACGGCACTGAAGCTTTCTTT. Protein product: CASSLTGADGTEAFF.